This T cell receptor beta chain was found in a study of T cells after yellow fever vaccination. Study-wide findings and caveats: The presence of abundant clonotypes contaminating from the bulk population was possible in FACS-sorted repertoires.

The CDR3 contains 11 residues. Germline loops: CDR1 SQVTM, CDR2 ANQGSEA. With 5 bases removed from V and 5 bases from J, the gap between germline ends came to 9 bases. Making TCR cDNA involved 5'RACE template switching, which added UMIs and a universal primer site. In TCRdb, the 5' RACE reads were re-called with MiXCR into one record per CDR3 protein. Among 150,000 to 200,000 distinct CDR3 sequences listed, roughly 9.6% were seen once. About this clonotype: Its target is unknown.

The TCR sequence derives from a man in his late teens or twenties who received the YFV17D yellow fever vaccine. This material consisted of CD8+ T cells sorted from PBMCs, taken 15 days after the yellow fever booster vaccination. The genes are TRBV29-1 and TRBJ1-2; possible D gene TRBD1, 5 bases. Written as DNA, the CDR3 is TGCAGCGTTACTACAGGATATGGCTACACCTTC. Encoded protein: CSVTTGYGYTF.